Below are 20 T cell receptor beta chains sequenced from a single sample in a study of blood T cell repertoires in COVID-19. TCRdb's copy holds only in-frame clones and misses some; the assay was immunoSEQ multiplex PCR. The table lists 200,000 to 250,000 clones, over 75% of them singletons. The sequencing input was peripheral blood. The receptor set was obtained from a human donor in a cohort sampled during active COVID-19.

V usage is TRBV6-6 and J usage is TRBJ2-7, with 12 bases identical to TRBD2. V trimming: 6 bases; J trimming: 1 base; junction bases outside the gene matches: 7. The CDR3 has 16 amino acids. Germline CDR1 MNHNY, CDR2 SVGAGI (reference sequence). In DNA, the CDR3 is TGTGCCAGCAGACCCGGACTAGCGGGGTTATCCTACGAGCAGTACTTC. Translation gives CASRPGLAGLSYEQYF.

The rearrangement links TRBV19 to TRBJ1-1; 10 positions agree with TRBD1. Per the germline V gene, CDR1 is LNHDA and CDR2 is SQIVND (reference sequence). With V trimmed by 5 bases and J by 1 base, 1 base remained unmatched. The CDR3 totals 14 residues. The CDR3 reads CASSRDRGNTEAFF. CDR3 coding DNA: TGTGCCAGTAGTCGGGACAGGGGGAACACTGAAGCTTTCTTT.

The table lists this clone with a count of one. CDR3 protein: CASSKALEGGLIPYHEQYF. In nucleotides, the CDR3 is TGTGCCAGCAGCAAAGCGCTGGAGGGTGGACTAATCCCCTACCACGAGCAGTACTTC. The chain uses TRBV21-1 and TRBJ2-7; the D call of TRBD2 is as the table states it, not checked on the DNA. TRBV21-1 constitutes a pseudogene. This CDR3 has 19 residues.

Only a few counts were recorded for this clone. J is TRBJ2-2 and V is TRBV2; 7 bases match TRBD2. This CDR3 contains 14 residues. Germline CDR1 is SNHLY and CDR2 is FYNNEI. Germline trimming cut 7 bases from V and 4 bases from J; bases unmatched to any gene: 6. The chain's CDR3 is CASMGGSRTGELFF. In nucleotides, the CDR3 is TGTGCCAGCATGGGGGGGAGTCGCACCGGGGAGCTGTTTTTT. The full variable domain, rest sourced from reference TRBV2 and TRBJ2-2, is EPEVTQTPSHQVTQMGQEVILRCVPISNHLYFYWYRQILGQKVEFLVSFYNNEISEKSEIFDDQFSVERPDGSNFTLKIRSTKLEDSAMYFCASMGGSRTGELFFGEGSRLTVL.

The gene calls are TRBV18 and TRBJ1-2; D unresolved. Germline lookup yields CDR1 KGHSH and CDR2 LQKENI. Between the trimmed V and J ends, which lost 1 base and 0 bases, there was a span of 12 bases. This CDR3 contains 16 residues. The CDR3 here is CASSPRAAAANYGYTF. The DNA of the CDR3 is TGTGCCAGCTCACCACGCGCGGCAGCAGCTAACTATGGCTACACCTTC.

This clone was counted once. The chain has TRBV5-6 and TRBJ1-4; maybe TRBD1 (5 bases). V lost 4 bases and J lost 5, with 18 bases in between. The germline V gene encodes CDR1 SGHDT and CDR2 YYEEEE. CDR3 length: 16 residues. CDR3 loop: CASSIRARALNEKLFF. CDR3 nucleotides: TGTGCCAGCAGCATACGGGCCAGGGCTCTCAATGAAAAACTGTTTTTT.

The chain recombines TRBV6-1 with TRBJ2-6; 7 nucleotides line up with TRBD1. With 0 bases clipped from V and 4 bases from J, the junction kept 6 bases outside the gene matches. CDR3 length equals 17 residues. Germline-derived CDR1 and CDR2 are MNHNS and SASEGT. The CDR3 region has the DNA TGTGCCAGCAGTGAAGCCAACAGGGGTACCGGGGCCAACGTCCTGACTTTC. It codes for CASSEANRGTGANVLTF.

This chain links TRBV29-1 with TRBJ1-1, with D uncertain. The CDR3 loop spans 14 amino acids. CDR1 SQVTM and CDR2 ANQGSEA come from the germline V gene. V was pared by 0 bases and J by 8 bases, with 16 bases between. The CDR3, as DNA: TGCAGCGTTGAAGATTGGCGGTGGCAGAAGGAAGCTTTCTTT. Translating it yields CSVEDWRWQKEAFF.

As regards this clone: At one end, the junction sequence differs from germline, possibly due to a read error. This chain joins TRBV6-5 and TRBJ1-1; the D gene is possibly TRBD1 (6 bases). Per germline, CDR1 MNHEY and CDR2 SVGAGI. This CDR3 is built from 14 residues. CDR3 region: CASTYREMNTEAFF. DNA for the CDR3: TGTGCCAGCACTTACAGGGAGATGAACACTGAAGCTTTCTTT.

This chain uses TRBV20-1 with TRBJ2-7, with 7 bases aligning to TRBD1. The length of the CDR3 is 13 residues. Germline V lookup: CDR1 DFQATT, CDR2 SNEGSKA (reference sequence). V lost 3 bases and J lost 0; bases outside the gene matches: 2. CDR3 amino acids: CSASWDSSYEQYF. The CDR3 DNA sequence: TGCAGTGCTAGTTGGGACAGCTCCTACGAGCAGTACTTC.

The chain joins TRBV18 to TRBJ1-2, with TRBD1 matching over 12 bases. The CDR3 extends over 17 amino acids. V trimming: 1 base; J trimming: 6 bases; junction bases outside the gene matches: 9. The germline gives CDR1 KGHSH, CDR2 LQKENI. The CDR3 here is CASSPLGTGGGGNGYTF. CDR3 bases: TGTGCCAGCTCACCACTTGGGACAGGGGGCGGCGGGAATGGCTACACCTTC.

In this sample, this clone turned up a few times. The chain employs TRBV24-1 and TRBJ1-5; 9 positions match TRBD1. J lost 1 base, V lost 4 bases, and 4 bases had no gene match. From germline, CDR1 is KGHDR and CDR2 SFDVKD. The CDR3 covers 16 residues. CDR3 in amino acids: CATSEGTGLSNQPQHF. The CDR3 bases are TGTGCCACCAGTGAGGGGACAGGGTTGAGCAATCAGCCCCAGCATTTT.

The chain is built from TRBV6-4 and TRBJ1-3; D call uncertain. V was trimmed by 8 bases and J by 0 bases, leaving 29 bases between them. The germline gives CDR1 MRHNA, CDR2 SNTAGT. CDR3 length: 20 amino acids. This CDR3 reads CASLRSAGCNLRNSGNTIYF. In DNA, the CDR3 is TGTGCCAGCCTACGGTCAGCGGGTTGCAATCTCCGTAACTCTGGAAACACCATATATTTT.

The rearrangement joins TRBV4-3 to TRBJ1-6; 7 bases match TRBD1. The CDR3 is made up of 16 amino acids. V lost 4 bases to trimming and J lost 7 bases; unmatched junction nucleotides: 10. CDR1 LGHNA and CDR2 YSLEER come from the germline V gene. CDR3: CASSREETGRNSPLHF. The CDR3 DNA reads TGCGCCAGCAGCCGGGAAGAGACAGGGAGAAATTCACCCCTCCACTTT.

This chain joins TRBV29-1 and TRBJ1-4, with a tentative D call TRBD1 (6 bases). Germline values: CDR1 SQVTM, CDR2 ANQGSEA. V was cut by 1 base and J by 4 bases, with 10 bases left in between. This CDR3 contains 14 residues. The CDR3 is CSVEVTGLNEKLFF. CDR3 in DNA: TGCAGCGTTGAAGTGACAGGCCTTAATGAAAAACTGTTTTTT.

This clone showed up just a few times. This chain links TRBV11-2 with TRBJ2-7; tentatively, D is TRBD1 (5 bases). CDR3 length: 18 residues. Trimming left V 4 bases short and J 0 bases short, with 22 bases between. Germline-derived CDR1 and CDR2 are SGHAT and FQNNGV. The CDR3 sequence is CASSSTRQRRAFSYEQYF. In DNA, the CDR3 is TGTGCCAGCAGCTCGACCCGGCAACGCAGGGCCTTCTCCTACGAGCAGTACTTC.

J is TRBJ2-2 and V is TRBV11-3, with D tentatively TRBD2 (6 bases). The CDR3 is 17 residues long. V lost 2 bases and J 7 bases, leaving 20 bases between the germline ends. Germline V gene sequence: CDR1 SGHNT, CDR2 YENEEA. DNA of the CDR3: TGTGCCAGCAGCTTAAGGGGACGGGAGACCCTCGGCGGGGAGCTGTTTTTT. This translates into CASSLRGRETLGGELFF. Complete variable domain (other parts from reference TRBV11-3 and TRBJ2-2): EAGVVQSPRYKIIEKKQPVAFWCNPISGHNTLYWYLQNLGQGPELLIRYENEEAVDDSQLPKDRFSAERLKGVDSTLKIQPAELGDSAVYLCASSLRGRETLGGELFFGEGSRLTVL.

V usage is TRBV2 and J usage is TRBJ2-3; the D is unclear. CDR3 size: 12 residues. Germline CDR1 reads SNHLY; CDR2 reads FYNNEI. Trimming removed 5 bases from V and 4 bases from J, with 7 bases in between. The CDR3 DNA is TGTGCCAGCAGTTTAACGGCAGATACGCAGTATTTT. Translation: CASSLTADTQYF. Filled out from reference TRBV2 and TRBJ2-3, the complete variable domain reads EPEVTQTPSHQVTQMGQEVILRCVPISNHLYFYWYRQILGQKVEFLVSFYNNEISEKSEIFDDQFSVERPDGSNFTLKIRSTKLEDSAMYFCASSLTADTQYFGPGTRLTVL.

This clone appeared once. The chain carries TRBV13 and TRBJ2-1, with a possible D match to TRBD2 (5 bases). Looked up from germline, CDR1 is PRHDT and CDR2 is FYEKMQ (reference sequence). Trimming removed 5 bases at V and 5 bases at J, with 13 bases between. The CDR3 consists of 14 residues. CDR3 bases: TGTGCCAGCAGCAACTCGAGAGGGAACAATGAGCAGTTCTTC. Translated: CASSNSRGNNEQFF.

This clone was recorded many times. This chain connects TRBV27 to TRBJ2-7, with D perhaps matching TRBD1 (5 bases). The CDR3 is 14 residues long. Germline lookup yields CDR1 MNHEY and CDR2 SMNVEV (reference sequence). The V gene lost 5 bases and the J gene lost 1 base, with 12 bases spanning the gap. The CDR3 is CASSATGWSYEQYF. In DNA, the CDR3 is TGTGCCAGCAGTGCTACAGGTTGGTCCTACGAGCAGTACTTC.